The next 6 T cell receptor beta chains were all read from a single sample in a study of CD8+CD57+ T cells in acquired aplastic anemia. An expansion of CD8+CD57+ cells by flow cytometry had been shown in patients chosen for sequencing. Profiling of TCR beta VDJ combinations and CDR3 sequences used genomic DNA as template. TCRdb re-analysed the reads in MiXCR, keeping a single row per CDR3 protein. The profile shows about 40,000 distinct CDR3 sequences, about 60% of them singletons. The sample taken for sequencing was sorted CD4+, CD8+, or CD8+CD57+ T cells (not recorded which) from PBMCs. The receptors shown here come from a human donor with aplastic anemia.

At least ten counts were recorded for this clonotype. V gene TRBV5-5 combines with J gene TRBJ1-2; D gene unclear. V lost 0 bases, J lost 4 bases, and 7 bases lay in between. Germline V lookup: CDR1 SGHKS, CDR2 YYEKEE (reference sequence). CDR3 length equals 13 residues. In nucleotides, the CDR3 is TGTGCCAGCAGCTTGGCTGATTCCTATGGCTACACCTTC. Protein: CASSLADSYGYTF. The complete variable domain, with remaining parts taken from reference TRBV5-5 and TRBJ1-2, reads DAGVTQSPTHLIKTRGQQVTLRCSPISGHKSVSWYQQVLGQGPQFIFQYYEKEERGRGNFPDRFSARQFPNYSSELNVNALLLGDSALYLCASSLADSYGYTFGSGTRLTVV.

In this sample, this clonotype turned up many times. The chain joins TRBV11-2 to TRBJ1-2; D not resolved. V gave up 1 base and J gave up 4 bases, with 10 bases separating them. There are 14 residues in the CDR3. Germline V gene data show CDR1 as SGHAT and CDR2 as FQNNGV. The CDR3 DNA reads as TGTGCCAGCAGCTTAGTATCCAGCGCCTATGGCTACACCTTC. Translation: CASSLVSSAYGYTF.

This chain uses TRBV2 with TRBJ1-4; D is possibly TRBD1 (6 bases). Germline-derived CDR1 and CDR2 are SNHLY and FYNNEI. The CDR3 spans 15 residues. Trimming took 6 bases from V and 7 from J, leaving 18 bases between them. CDR3 loop: CASRIRDNSGEKLFF. CDR3 sequence (DNA): TGTGCCAGCAGGATCCGGGACAACTCAGGTGAAAAACTGTTTTTT.

The chain couples TRBV7-8 to TRBJ1-2; D ambiguous. Germline CDR1 reads SGHVS; CDR2 reads FQNEAQ. The CDR3 sequence is 13 residues long. With 6 bases removed from V and 7 bases from J, the gap between germline ends came to 15 bases. CDR3 sequence: CASSSGFAAGYTF. The DNA of the CDR3 is TGTGCCAGCAGTTCCGGATTTGCCGCTGGCTACACCTTC.

The chain couples TRBV14 to TRBJ1-2; TRBD1 matches at 8 bases. Germline CDR1 reads SGHDN; CDR2 reads FVKESK. CDR3 length equals 14 residues. V shed 4 bases, J shed 3 bases, and the junction held 4 bases outside the gene matches. CDR3 amino acids: CASSPGQGHYGYTF. The CDR3 coding sequence is TGTGCCAGCAGCCCTGGACAGGGCCACTATGGCTACACCTTC.

This chain uses TRBV15 with TRBJ2-7; D assignment may be TRBD1 or TRBD2 (5 bases each). The V gene's germline CDR1 is LNHNV and CDR2 YYDKDF (reference sequence). CDR3 size: 14 residues. Trimming removed 0 bases from V and 6 bases from J, with 12 bases in between. For the CDR3, the DNA is TGTGCCACCAGCAGAGAGGGGCGTGCGGGCGAGCAGTACTTC. It yields the protein CATSREGRAGEQYF.